Listed here are 28 T cell receptor beta chains from one sample, sequenced in a study of CD8 T cells in ankylosing spondylitis. TCRdb reprocessed the 5' RACE reads with MiXCR, giving one entry per CDR3 protein. The data show 250,000 or so distinct CDR3 sequences, with more than 20% seen just once and about 0.6% held by the top ten. Sequencing used blood, either unsorted or a sorted T cell fraction (not recorded which). These receptors all come from a male donor with ankylosing spondylitis or in good health (not recorded which).

This clonotype was recorded many times. The rearrangement links TRBV20-1 to TRBJ1-6, with D uncertain. V lost 4 bases, J lost 10 bases, and 8 bases lay in between. Germline V gives CDR1 DFQATT, CDR2 SNEGSKA (reference sequence). CDR3 length: 11 amino acids. The CDR3 DNA reads as TGCAGTGCTATAAGTAGCTCACCCCTCCACTTT. This codes for CSAISSSPLHF.

This clonotype has just a few counts. This chain uses TRBV20-1 with TRBJ2-1, with 11 bases identical to TRBD2. V was pared by 4 bases and J by 2 bases, with 1 base of the junction left unmatched. Germline V gene data show CDR1 as DFQATT and CDR2 as SNEGSKA (reference sequence). The CDR3 extends over 14 amino acids. DNA for the CDR3: TGCAGTGCTAAGGGACTAGCGGCCTACAATGAGCAGTTCTTC. This gives the protein CSAKGLAAYNEQFF.

This chain uses TRBV20-1 with TRBJ2-3; D gene uncertain. CDR3 size: 12 residues. V lost 6 bases and J 6 bases, leaving 13 bases between the germline ends. Germline assignment: CDR1 DFQATT and CDR2 SNEGSKA (reference sequence). CDR3 residues: CSAELPSDTQYF. DNA for the CDR3: TGCAGTGCCGAACTACCCTCGGATACGCAGTATTTT.

The chain recombines TRBV5-6 with TRBJ1-1; D remains unclear. Germline loops: CDR1 SGHDT, CDR2 YYEEEE. V lost 0 bases, J lost 2 bases, and 11 bases lay in between. There are 15 residues in the CDR3. The CDR3 is CASSLASTLNTEAFF. The CDR3 nucleotides read TGTGCCAGCAGCTTGGCCTCGACGTTAAACACTGAAGCTTTCTTT.

This rearrangement joins TRBV5-5 to TRBJ2-7; 9 nucleotides line up with TRBD2. V dropped 4 bases and J dropped 6; count of bases not matched to a gene: 14. The CDR3 sequence is 16 residues long. CDR1 and CDR2 (germline): SGHKS, YYEKEE (reference sequence). The DNA of the CDR3 is TGTGCCAGCAGCCCCATATTGGAGGCGGGGGGGGGCGAGCAGTACTTC. It translates to CASSPILEAGGGEQYF.

The table lists this clonotype with many counts. The rearrangement uses TRBV28 and TRBJ2-3, with D possibly being TRBD1 or TRBD2 (5 bases each). This CDR3 comprises 13 residues. Per germline, CDR1 MDHEN and CDR2 SYDVKM. Trimming removed 3 bases from V and 2 bases from J, with 6 bases in between. The CDR3 is CASSLGDTDTQYF. DNA for the CDR3: TGTGCCAGCAGTTTGGGGGACACAGATACGCAGTATTTT.

The V and J genes are TRBV9 and TRBJ2-3, with TRBD1 identical over 7 bases. The germline CDR1 and CDR2 sequences are SGDLS and YYNGEE. The CDR3 length is 16 residues. The V segment lost 0 bases and the J segment 1 base; nucleotides outside the gene matches: 5. DNA of the CDR3: TGTGCCAGCAGCGTAGTAGGGACAGCGGGCACAGATACGCAGTATTTT. Translating it yields CASSVVGTAGTDTQYF.

This clonotype occurred a few times. The gene calls are TRBV19 and TRBJ2-4; D remains unclear. The CDR3 runs 15 residues. The V and J ends lost 1 base and 5 bases respectively, with 12 bases between them. From germline, CDR1 is LNHDA and CDR2 SQIVND (reference sequence). The CDR3 protein is CASSIGPAIQNIQYF. The CDR3 region has the DNA TGTGCCAGTAGTATAGGCCCGGCTATTCAAAACATTCAGTACTTC.

V is TRBV20-1 and J is TRBJ2-7, with D unclear. Germline V gene lookup returns CDR1 DFQATT and CDR2 SNEGSKA (reference sequence). The V end lost 6 bases, the J end lost 5 bases, and 8 bases lay between the germline ends. CDR3 length: 10 residues. The CDR3 is CSAWTHEQYF. The CDR3 nucleotides are TGCAGTGCGTGGACCCACGAGCAGTACTTC.

This clonotype was observed many times. V usage is TRBV20-1 and J usage is TRBJ1-5; maybe TRBD1 (5 bases). In germline, CDR1 is DFQATT, CDR2 SNEGSKA (reference sequence). The CDR3 consists of 13 residues. The V end was cut by 6 bases, the J end by 0 bases, with 9 bases between. The CDR3, as DNA: TGCAGTGCGGGACGTGGTAGCAATCAGCCCCAGCATTTT. Translating it yields CSAGRGSNQPQHF.

This clonotype was seen only a few times. The genes are TRBV29-1 and TRBJ1-1; weak D call: TRBD1 (6 bases). The V end was cut by 0 bases, the J end by 1 base, with 12 bases between. The germline gives CDR1 SQVTM, CDR2 ANQGSEA. The CDR3 loop spans 15 amino acids. CDR3 loop: CSVEDPLRGNTEAFF. CDR3 coding DNA: TGCAGCGTTGAAGATCCTCTCAGGGGGAACACTGAAGCTTTCTTT.

This chain joins TRBV20-1 and TRBJ2-6; TRBD1 matches at 9 bases. V shed 5 bases, J shed 2 bases, and the junction held 16 bases outside the gene matches. The germline CDR1 and CDR2 sequences are DFQATT and SNEGSKA (reference sequence). The CDR3 extends over 19 amino acids. The CDR3 loop is CSARTSTGGNLAGANVLTF. The CDR3 coding sequence is TGCAGTGCTCGTACATCGACAGGGGGGAACTTGGCTGGGGCCAACGTCCTGACTTTC.

This sequence joins TRBV11-1 and TRBJ2-7; the D call may be TRBD1 or TRBD2 (5 bases each). This CDR3 region has 15 residues. Trimming took off 4 bases at V and 5 bases at J, with 18 bases between the two ends. Per the germline V gene, CDR1 is SGHAT and CDR2 is FQDESV (reference sequence). The CDR3 nucleotides read TGTGCCAGCAGCTCCCTCGGGACGCCGCTCGACGAGCAGTACTTC. As protein: CASSSLGTPLDEQYF.

The chain employs TRBV12-3 or TRBV12-4 and TRBJ2-5; 11 bases fit TRBD2. The CDR3 runs 14 residues. V shed 2 bases and J 6 bases; nucleotides not matched to a gene: 2. CDR3 amino acids: CASSLTSGGKTQYF. CDR3 coding DNA: TGTGCCAGCAGTTTAACTAGCGGGGGAAAGACCCAGTACTTC.

The sample holds a few counts of this clonotype. The chain employs TRBV6-6 and TRBJ2-4, with no clear D. Trimming took off 7 bases at V and 5 bases at J, with 9 bases between the two ends. The germline gives CDR1 MNHNY, CDR2 SVGAGI (reference sequence). The CDR3 runs to 12 residues. CDR3 coding DNA: TGTGCCAGCACGGCGGCCCAAAACATTCAGTACTTC. This sequence encodes CASTAAQNIQYF.

This clonotype has more than one count but fewer than ten. V gene TRBV29-1 combines with J gene TRBJ1-2; no definite D call. There are 15 residues in the CDR3. Germline V gives CDR1 SQVTM, CDR2 ANQGSEA. The ends were cut back, 0 bases at V and 5 bases at J, with 16 bases in the middle. The CDR3 coding sequence is TGCAGCGTTGAAGATTACGGGAGTAGAGAATATGGCTACACCTTC. Translating it yields CSVEDYGSREYGYTF.

The rearrangement uses TRBV20-1 and TRBJ2-7; TRBD1 agrees at 8 bases. The germline V gene encodes CDR1 DFQATT and CDR2 SNEGSKA (reference sequence). V trimming: 5 bases; J trimming: 2 bases; junction bases outside the gene matches: 8. CDR3 size: 14 residues. CDR3 loop: CSAETGALTYEQYF. In nucleotides, the CDR3 is TGCAGTGCTGAGACAGGGGCGCTAACCTACGAGCAGTACTTC.

This clonotype showed up many times. This sequence joins TRBV29-1 and TRBJ2-1; D gene uncertain. The CDR3 runs 13 residues. CDR1 is SQVTM and CDR2 is ANQGSEA in the germline V gene. Trimming removed 6 bases at V and 7 bases at J, with 16 bases between. CDR3 in amino acids: CSVLRLTGNEQFF. As DNA, the CDR3 is TGCAGCGTCCTGAGGCTAACGGGTAATGAGCAGTTCTTC.

The V gene is TRBV9, the J gene TRBJ2-7; tentatively, D is TRBD2 (6 bases). Germline values: CDR1 SGDLS, CDR2 YYNGEE. Trimming shortened V by 0 bases and J by 3 bases, and 13 bases separated the two germline ends. CDR3 length: 15 residues. The CDR3 reads CASSVAGDVGYEQYF. The CDR3 DNA reads TGTGCCAGCAGCGTAGCGGGGGACGTAGGCTACGAGCAGTACTTC.

This clonotype was detected ten times or more. This sequence joins TRBV12-3 or TRBV12-4 and TRBJ1-2, with D possibly matching TRBD1 (5 bases). The CDR3 spans 12 residues. Trimming removed 6 bases from V and 7 bases from J, with 12 bases in between. CDR3 protein: CASSPPGTGYTF. Written as DNA, the CDR3 is TGTGCCAGCAGCCCGCCGGGGACTGGCTACACCTTC.

V and J are TRBV9 and TRBJ2-1, with D perhaps TRBD1 or TRBD2 (5 bases each). This CDR3 is built from 13 residues. Trimming pared 4 bases from V and 9 bases from J, leaving 14 bases between. CDR1 SGDLS and CDR2 YYNGEE come from the germline V gene. CDR3 protein: CASSRDPLGEQFF. CDR3 sequence (DNA): TGTGCCAGCAGCAGGGACCCTCTCGGTGAGCAGTTCTTC.

The chain is built from TRBV20-1 and TRBJ1-6; the match to TRBD1 covers 7 bases. Germline CDR1 and CDR2: DFQATT and SNEGSKA (reference sequence). The CDR3 totals 13 residues. J gave up 7 bases and V 6 bases, and 6 bases lay outside the gene matches. The CDR3 DNA reads TGCAGTGCGAGACAGGGTCTCAATTCACCCCTCCACTTT. Amino acid sequence: CSARQGLNSPLHF.

The sample holds many counts of this clonotype. The chain is built from TRBV3-1 and TRBJ1-5, with D maybe TRBD1 (5 bases). Germline CDR1 reads LGHDT; CDR2 reads YNNKEL (reference sequence). V shed 4 bases and J shed 1 base, with 8 bases lying between them. The CDR3 loop spans 14 amino acids. CDR3 protein: CASSLRGSNQPQHF. The CDR3 coding sequence is TGTGCCAGCAGCCTACGGGGCAGCAATCAGCCCCAGCATTTT.

This clonotype occurred many times. This sequence joins TRBV5-1 and TRBJ2-7, with a possible D match to TRBD2 (5 bases). The V and J ends lost 0 bases and 0 bases respectively, with 10 bases between them. Germline assignment: CDR1 SGHRS and CDR2 YFSETQ. This CDR3 is built from 15 residues. DNA of the CDR3: TGCGCCAGCAGCTTGGAATCTACTAGCTCCTACGAGCAGTACTTC. Amino acid sequence: CASSLESTSSYEQYF.

The rearrangement joins TRBV5-1 to TRBJ2-2, with a weak D call TRBD2 (5 bases). Trimming removed 0 bases from V and 4 bases from J, with 10 bases in between. The length of the CDR3 is 15 residues. Germline lookup yields CDR1 SGHRS and CDR2 YFSETQ. For the CDR3, the DNA is TGCGCCAGCAGCTTGGGTGCTAGCAGCACCGGGGAGCTGTTTTTT. Translation: CASSLGASSTGELFF.

This clonotype has at least ten counts. The gene calls are TRBV12-3 or TRBV12-4 and TRBJ2-7; 9 bases align to TRBD1. Unmatched junction bases numbered 7, after V lost 6 bases and J lost 4 bases. There are 14 residues in the CDR3. CDR3: CASRRQGGRYEQYF. CDR3 coding DNA: TGTGCCAGCAGGAGACAGGGGGGCAGATACGAGCAGTACTTC.

This clonotype was recorded many times. The V gene is TRBV12-3 or TRBV12-4, the J gene TRBJ1-5, with D uncertain. V lost 5 bases to trimming and J lost 3 bases, with 5 bases between them. The CDR3 covers 12 residues. In DNA form, the CDR3 reads TGTGCCAGCAGTGAATACAATCAGCCCCAGCATTTT. This sequence encodes CASSEYNQPQHF.

The chain joins TRBV7-2 to TRBJ2-7; TRBD2 is a possible D gene (5 bases). The V gene's germline CDR1 is SGHTA and CDR2 FQGNSA. V gave up 1 base and J gave up 3 bases, with 10 bases separating them. This CDR3 has 14 amino acids. The DNA of the CDR3 is TGTGCCAGCAGCTTAGTTGGCGAGGGCTACGAGCAGTACTTC. This codes for CASSLVGEGYEQYF. Full variable domain (remainder filled in from reference TRBV7-2 and TRBJ2-7): GAGVSQSPSNKVTEKGKDVELRCDPISGHTALYWYRQSLGQGLEFLIYFQGNSAPDKSGLPSDRFSAERTGGSVSTLTIQRTQQEDSAVYLCASSLVGEGYEQYFGPGTRLTVT.